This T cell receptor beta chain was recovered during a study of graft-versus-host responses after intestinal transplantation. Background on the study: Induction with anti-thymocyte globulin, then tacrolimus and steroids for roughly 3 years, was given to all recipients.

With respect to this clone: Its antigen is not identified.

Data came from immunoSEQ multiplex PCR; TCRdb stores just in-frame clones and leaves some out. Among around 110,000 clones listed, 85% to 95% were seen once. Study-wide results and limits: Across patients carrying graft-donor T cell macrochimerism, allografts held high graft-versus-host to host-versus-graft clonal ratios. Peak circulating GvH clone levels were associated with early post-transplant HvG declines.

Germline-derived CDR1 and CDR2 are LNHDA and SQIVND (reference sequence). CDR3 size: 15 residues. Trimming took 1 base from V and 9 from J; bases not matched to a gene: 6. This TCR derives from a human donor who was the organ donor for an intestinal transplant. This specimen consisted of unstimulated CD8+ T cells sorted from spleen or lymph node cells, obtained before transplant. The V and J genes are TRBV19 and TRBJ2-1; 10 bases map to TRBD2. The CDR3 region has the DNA TGTGCCAGTAGTATAGTTGGCCTAGCGGGAGTTGAGCAGTTCTTC. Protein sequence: CASSIVGLAGVEQFF. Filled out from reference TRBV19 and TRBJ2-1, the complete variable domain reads DGGITQSPKYLFRKEGQNVTLSCEQNLNHDAMYWYRQDPGQGLRLIYYSQIVNDFQKGDIAEGYSVSREKKESFPLTVTSAQKNPTAFYLCASSIVGLAGVEQFFGPGTRLTVL.